The clone carrying this TCR beta chain has a handful of counts. The target antigen is unknown. The record originates from a study of T-cell memory formation after mild COVID-19. Looking at the study overall: The two donors had largely donor-specific TCR clusters. Findings and caveats of the study: Contracting clones localized mainly to CM and EM when CD4+ and mainly to EMRA when CD8+. Some SARS-CoV-2-responding clones were already detected in memory before infection.

Via MiXCR, TCRdb re-called the 5' RACE reads, giving one row per CDR3 protein. This table has some 300,000 distinct CDR3 sequences, approximately 22% appearing once. Germline CDR1 and CDR2: SGHRS and YFSETQ. This CDR3 has 18 amino acids. J was trimmed by 2 bases and V by 2 bases; bases with no gene match: 8. V and J are TRBV5-1 and TRBJ2-5; the match to TRBD2 covers 14 bases. The clonotype comes from a young man who had mild COVID-19 (a few samples of this study predate the infection). Cell type and time point are not known. Input material: PBMCs or a T cell subset sorted from them (not recorded which). The CDR3 sequence is CASSFAGTSGGGQETQYF. DNA for the CDR3: TGCGCCAGCAGCTTTGCCGGGACTAGCGGGGGAGGACAAGAGACCCAGTACTTC.